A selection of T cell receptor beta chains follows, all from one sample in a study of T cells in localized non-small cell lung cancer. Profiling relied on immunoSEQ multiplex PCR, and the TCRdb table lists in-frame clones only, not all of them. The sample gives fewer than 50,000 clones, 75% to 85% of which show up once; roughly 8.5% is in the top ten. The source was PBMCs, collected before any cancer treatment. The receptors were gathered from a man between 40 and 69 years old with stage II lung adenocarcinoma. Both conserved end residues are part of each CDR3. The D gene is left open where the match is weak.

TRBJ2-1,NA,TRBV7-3,CASSLIRSPSSYNEQFF
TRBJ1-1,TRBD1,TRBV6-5,CAAADRGGNTEAFF
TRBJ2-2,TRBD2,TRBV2,CASSLAGGGNTGELFF
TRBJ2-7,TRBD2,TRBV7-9,CASSRTSGDEQYF
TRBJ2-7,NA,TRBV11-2,CASSLARTSVGEQYF
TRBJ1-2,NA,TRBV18,CASSEVGEAGPNYGYTF
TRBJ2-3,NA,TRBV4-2,CASSRRGPTDTQYF
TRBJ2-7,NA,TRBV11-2,CASSSRLNSGEQYF
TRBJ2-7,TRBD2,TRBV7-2,CASSSGGGRARGEQYF
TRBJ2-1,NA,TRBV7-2,CASAYKWEISYNEQFF
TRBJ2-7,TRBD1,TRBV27,CASSPDYRDREGEQYF
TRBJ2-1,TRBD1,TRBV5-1,CASSPLRQGNEQFF
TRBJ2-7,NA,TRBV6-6,CASSTGFHEQYF
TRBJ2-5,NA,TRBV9,CASTRRPQETQYF
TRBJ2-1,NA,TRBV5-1,CASSMRGDSYNEQFF
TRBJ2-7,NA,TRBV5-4,CASSLPGEYEQYF
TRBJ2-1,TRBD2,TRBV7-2,CASSSGLVPPDEQFF
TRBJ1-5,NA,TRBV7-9,CASSLDAGGNQPQHF
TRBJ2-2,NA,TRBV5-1,CASGVTGELFF
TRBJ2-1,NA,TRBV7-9,CASSLGLARGNEQFF
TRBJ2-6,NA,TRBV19,CASISRTSGANVLTF
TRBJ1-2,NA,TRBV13,CASSLGSSGGNYGYTF
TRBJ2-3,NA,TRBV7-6,CASSPELRNTDTQYF
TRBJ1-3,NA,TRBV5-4,CASSFRLGNTIYF
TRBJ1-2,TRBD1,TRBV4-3,CASSQDFQGARSYGYTF
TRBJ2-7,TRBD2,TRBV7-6,CASSLAGSAGGYEQYF
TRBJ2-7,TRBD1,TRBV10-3,CAISTSTGTGNYEQYF
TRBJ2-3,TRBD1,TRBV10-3,CASTTGGTDTQYF
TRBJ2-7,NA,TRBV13,CASSFRFSEQYF
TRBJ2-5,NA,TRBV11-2,CASSLVFGGGFQETQYF
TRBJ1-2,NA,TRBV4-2,CASSQGGHDLTYGYTF
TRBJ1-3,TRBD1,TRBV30,CAWSRGTGAGDTIYF
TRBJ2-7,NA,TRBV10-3,CAISEPRYKQYF
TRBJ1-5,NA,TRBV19,CASNPRELSNQPQHF
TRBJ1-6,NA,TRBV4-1,CASSRIYMRDSPLHF
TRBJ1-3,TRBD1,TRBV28,CASTAGTAYSGNTIYF
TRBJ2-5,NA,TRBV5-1,CASSLSDGTVQTQYF
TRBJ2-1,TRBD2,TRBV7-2,CASGLAGLYNEQFF
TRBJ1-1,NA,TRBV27,CASSLGFLNTEAFF
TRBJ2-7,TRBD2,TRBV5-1,CASSLALAGVYEQYF
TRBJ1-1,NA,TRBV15,CATSRDHRAAEAFF
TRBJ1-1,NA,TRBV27,CASSLTAEQRNTEAFF
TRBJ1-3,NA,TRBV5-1,CASSLAIGNTIYF
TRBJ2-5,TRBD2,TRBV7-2,CASSSPVGGAGETQYF
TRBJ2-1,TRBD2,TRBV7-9,CASSVSGGPGNEQFF